The 7 T cell receptor beta chains below were found in one sample sequenced in a study of T cells after yellow fever vaccination. One entry per CDR3 protein results from TCRdb running MiXCR on the 5' RACE reads. The sample has some 500,000 distinct CDR3 sequences; roughly 13% are singletons. Material: PBMCs, obtained on the day of the yellow fever booster vaccination. These receptors were obtained from a man aged 25-45 years who received the YFV17D yellow fever vaccine.

There are a few counts of this clonotype. The chain recombines TRBV7-9 with TRBJ2-3; no reliable D call. This CDR3 comprises 12 residues. CDR1 SEHNR and CDR2 FQNEAQ come from the germline V gene (reference sequence). Deletions cut 11 bases from V and 1 base from J, with 10 bases between. CDR3 amino acids: CAVSGGTDTQYF. The CDR3, as DNA: TGTGCCGTGTCCGGCGGCACAGATACGCAGTATTTT. Variable domain in full (rest from reference TRBV7-9 and TRBJ2-3): DTGVSQNPRHKITKRGQNVTFRCDPISEHNRLYWYRQTLGQGPEFLTYFQNEAQLEKSRLLSDRFSAERPKGSFSTLEIQRTEQGDSAMYLCAVSGGTDTQYFGPGTRLTVL.

This chain joins TRBV6-6 and TRBJ2-3; D call uncertain. This CDR3 has 11 amino acids. Germline lookup yields CDR1 MNHNY and CDR2 SVGAGI (reference sequence). V was pared by 7 bases and J by 6 bases, with 8 bases between. CDR3 DNA sequence: TGTGCCAGCATGTTTACTGATACGCAGTATTTT. Translation gives CASMFTDTQYF.

In this sample, this clonotype turned up a few times. CDR3 in amino acids: CASSAEVPGIREQYF. The CDR3 region has the DNA TGTGCCAGCAGCGCAGAAGTCCCCGGGATAAGGGAGCAGTACTTC. The rearrangement uses TRBV9 and TRBJ2-7, with D perhaps matching TRBD2 (5 bases). Trimming pared 3 bases from V and 7 bases from J, leaving 20 bases between. This CDR3 has 15 residues. Germline CDR1 is SGDLS and CDR2 is YYNGEE. The full variable domain, rest sourced from reference TRBV9 and TRBJ2-7, is DSGVTQTPKHLITATGQRVTLRCSPRSGDLSVYWYQQSLDQGLQFLIQYYNGEERAKGNILERFSAQQFPDLHSELNLSSLELGDSALYFCASSAEVPGIREQYFGPGTRLTVT.

The chain has TRBV19 and TRBJ2-1, with D unclear. The CDR3 runs 13 residues. Germline V gene sequence: CDR1 LNHDA, CDR2 SQIVND (reference sequence). The V end lost 3 bases, the J end lost 7 bases, and 10 bases lay between the germline ends. CDR3 nucleotides: TGTGCCAGTAGTATTAAGGTTGGAAATGAGCAGTTCTTC. Amino acids: CASSIKVGNEQFF. Together with reference TRBV19 and TRBJ2-1, the CDR3 gives the full variable domain: DGGITQSPKYLFRKEGQNVTLSCEQNLNHDAMYWYRQDPGQGLRLIYYSQIVNDFQKGDIAEGYSVSREKKESFPLTVTSAQKNPTAFYLCASSIKVGNEQFFGPGTRLTVL.

This clonotype was picked up a small number of times. CDR3 sequence reads: CASSQGPREQYF. Here the CDR3 DNA reads TGTGCCAGCAGCCAGGGACCAAGGGAGCAGTACTTC. The chain couples TRBV12-3 or TRBV12-4 to TRBJ2-7, with D tentatively TRBD1 or TRBD2 (5 bases each). This CDR3 is 12 amino acids long. V was trimmed by 6 bases and J by 7 bases, leaving 13 bases between them.

The rearrangement uses TRBV5-1 and TRBJ2-5; 8 nucleotides line up with TRBD2. V lost 0 bases, J lost 5 bases, and 6 bases stayed unmatched. This CDR3 has 15 amino acids. Per germline, CDR1 SGHRS and CDR2 YFSETQ. The CDR3: CASSLDREGRETQYF. CDR3 nucleotide sequence: TGCGCCAGCAGCTTGGATCGGGAGGGAAGGGAGACCCAGTACTTC.

This clonotype was observed a handful of times. The CDR3 coding sequence is TGTGCCAGCAGCCACTTACTTGGGACAGGGGCTGGCTACACCTTC. Its translation: CASSHLLGTGAGYTF. The chain combines TRBV6-2 or TRBV6-3 with TRBJ1-2; the match to TRBD1 covers 10 bases. V lost 6 bases to trimming and J lost 7 bases; unmatched junction nucleotides: 11. This CDR3 has 15 residues. Germline V CDR1 and CDR2: MNHEY, SVGEGT.